These 9 T cell receptor beta chains came from one sample sequenced in a study of cytomegalovirus exposure and HLA in healthy donors. The study ran its PCR with 60 Vbeta and 13 Jbeta primers. Some clones are missing from TCRdb's copy, which holds only in-frame ones; the method was immunoSEQ multiplex PCR. The sample consists of 150,000 to 200,000 clones, roughly 80% of them appearing once. Material: PBMCs. The receptors shown here come from a man between 18 and 35 years old in good health and CMV-seropositive.

The rearrangement links TRBV4-2 to TRBJ1-4; TRBD1 might be the D (5 bases). Trimming cost V 0 bases and J 6 bases, with 11 bases left between them. The length of the CDR3 is 15 residues. CDR1 is LGHNA and CDR2 is YNFKEQ in the germline V gene. CDR3 loop: CASSQDREGYEKLFF. CDR3 in DNA: TGTGCCAGCAGCCAAGACAGGGAGGGGTATGAAAAACTGTTTTTT.

The genes are TRBV9 and TRBJ1-1; D is possibly TRBD1 (6 bases). V lost 0 bases to trimming and J lost 5 bases, with 11 bases between them. Germline assignment: CDR1 SGDLS and CDR2 YYNGEE. The CDR3 sequence is 14 residues long. CDR3 loop: CASSVGGGHTEAFF. The CDR3 DNA is TGTGCCAGCAGCGTAGGGGGGGGGCATACTGAAGCTTTCTTT. Looking up the rest from reference TRBV9 and TRBJ1-1 gives the full variable domain: DSGVTQTPKHLITATGQRVTLRCSPRSGDLSVYWYQQSLDQGLQFLIQYYNGEERAKGNILERFSAQQFPDLHSELNLSSLELGDSALYFCASSVGGGHTEAFFGQGTRLTVV.

V is TRBV11-2 and J is TRBJ2-7, with 10 bases fitting TRBD1. Germline CDR1 reads SGHAT; CDR2 reads FQNNGV. V dropped 7 bases and J dropped 7; count of bases not matched to a gene: 13. CDR3 size: 15 residues. In DNA form, the CDR3 reads TGTGCCAGCAACGACGGCGGGACAGGGGTTTTTGAGCAGTACTTC. Amino acids: CASNDGGTGVFEQYF.

The chain has TRBV5-4 and TRBJ1-2; the match to TRBD1 covers 10 bases. CDR3 size: 14 residues. J lost 2 bases, V lost 7 bases, and 5 bases had no gene match. Germline values: CDR1 SGHNT, CDR2 YYREEE (reference sequence). The CDR3 region has the DNA TGTGCCAGCGGAATGGGACAGGGGAACTATGGCTACACCTTC. This codes for CASGMGQGNYGYTF.

The chain recombines TRBV11-2 with TRBJ2-1; the D gene is possibly TRBD1 (6 bases). Germline CDR1 reads SGHAT; CDR2 reads FQNNGV. Trimming pared 0 bases from V and 4 bases from J, leaving 16 bases between. The CDR3 covers 17 residues. CDR3 sequence: CASSLEMRGGWYNEQFF. CDR3 in DNA: TGTGCCAGCAGCTTAGAGATGCGAGGGGGATGGTACAATGAGCAGTTCTTC.

Here the CDR3 DNA reads TGTGCCAGCAGTTTGGATGGAAGGGGAGGCCAGCCCCAGCATTTT. This encodes CASSLDGRGGQPQHF. The rearrangement joins TRBV28 to TRBJ1-5, with D maybe TRBD1 (5 bases). The CDR3 runs 15 residues. Germline V gives CDR1 MDHEN, CDR2 SYDVKM. V was pared by 3 bases and J by 7 bases, with 16 bases between.

This clone has only a few counts. The rearrangement links TRBV2 to TRBJ2-3; tentative D call: TRBD2 (6 bases). The CDR3 consists of 17 residues. Trimming pared 2 bases from V and 4 bases from J, leaving 19 bases between. Germline V gene lookup returns CDR1 SNHLY and CDR2 FYNNEI. The CDR3 reads CASSEFAGGAGADTQYF. The DNA of the CDR3 is TGTGCCAGCAGTGAATTCGCCGGCGGGGCCGGCGCAGATACGCAGTATTTT.

This chain connects TRBV27 to TRBJ1-2, with 9 bases identical to TRBD1. Germline CDR1 MNHEY, CDR2 SMNVEV (reference sequence). J was trimmed by 8 bases and V by 3 bases; bases with no gene match: 4. This CDR3 region has 13 residues. The CDR3 bases are TGTGCCAGCAGTTTCGGGACAGGGTTGGGCTACACCTTC. Protein product: CASSFGTGLGYTF.

With respect to this clone: At the DNA level, this CDR3 is encoded by other sequences in the same sample as well. V gene TRBV28 combines with J gene TRBJ1-5; D ambiguous. This CDR3 is built from 13 residues. V lost 5 bases and J lost 4, with 9 bases in between. Germline CDR1 and CDR2: MDHEN and SYDVKM. CDR3 DNA: TGTGCCAGCAGTCTGACGGGGAATCAGCCCCAGCATTTT. It is translated as CASSLTGNQPQHF.